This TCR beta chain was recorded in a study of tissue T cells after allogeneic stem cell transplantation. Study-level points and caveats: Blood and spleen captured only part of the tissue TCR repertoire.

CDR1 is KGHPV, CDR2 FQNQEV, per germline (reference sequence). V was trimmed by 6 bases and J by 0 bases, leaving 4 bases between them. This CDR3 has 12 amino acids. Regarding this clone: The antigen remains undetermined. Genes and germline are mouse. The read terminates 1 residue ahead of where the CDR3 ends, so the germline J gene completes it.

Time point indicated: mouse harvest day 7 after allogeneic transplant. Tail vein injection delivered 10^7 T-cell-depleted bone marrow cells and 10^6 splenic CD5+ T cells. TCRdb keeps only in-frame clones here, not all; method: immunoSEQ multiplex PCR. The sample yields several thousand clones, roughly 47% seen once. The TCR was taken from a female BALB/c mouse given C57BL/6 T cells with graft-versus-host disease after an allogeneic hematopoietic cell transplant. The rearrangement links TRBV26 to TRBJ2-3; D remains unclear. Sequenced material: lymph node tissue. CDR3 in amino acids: CASRDSAETLYF. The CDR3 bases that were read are TGTGCCAGCAGGGACAGTGCAGAAACGCTGTAT.